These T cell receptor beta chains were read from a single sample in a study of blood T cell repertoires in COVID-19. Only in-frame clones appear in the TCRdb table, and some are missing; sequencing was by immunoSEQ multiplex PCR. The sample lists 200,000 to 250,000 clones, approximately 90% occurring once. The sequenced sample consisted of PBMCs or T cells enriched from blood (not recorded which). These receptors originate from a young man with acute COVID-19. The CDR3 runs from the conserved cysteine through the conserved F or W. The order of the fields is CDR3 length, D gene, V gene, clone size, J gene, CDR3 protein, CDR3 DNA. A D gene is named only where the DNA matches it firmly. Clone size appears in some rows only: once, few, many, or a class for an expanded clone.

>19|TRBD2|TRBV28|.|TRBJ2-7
CASSLSARTSGSGSYEQYF
TGTGCCAGCAGTTTATCCGCGAGGACTAGCGGGAGTGGGTCCTACGAGCAGTACTTC
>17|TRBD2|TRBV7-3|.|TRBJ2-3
CASSLLGTSGSGDTQYF
TGTGCCAGCAGCTTGCTCGGGACTAGCGGGAGCGGTGATACGCAGTATTTT
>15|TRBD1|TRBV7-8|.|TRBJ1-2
CASSTQPGTGVGYTF
TGTGCCAGCAGCACCCAACCCGGGACAGGGGTAGGCTACACCTTC
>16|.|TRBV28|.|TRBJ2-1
CASSFHEPGGHNEQFF
TGTGCCAGCAGTTTCCATGAACCCGGGGGGCACAATGAGCAGTTCTTC
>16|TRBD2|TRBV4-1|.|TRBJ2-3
CASSQDVLAGTDTQYF
TGCGCCAGCAGCCAAGATGTATTAGCGGGGACAGATACGCAGTATTTT
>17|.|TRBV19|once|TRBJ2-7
CASSHRTGKTLAYEQYF
TGTGCCAGTAGCCATCGTACAGGGAAGACGCTCGCCTACGAGCAGTACTTC
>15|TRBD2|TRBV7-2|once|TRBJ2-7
CASSTPSGERYEQYF
TGTGCCAGCAGCACCCCTAGCGGGGAGCGCTACGAGCAGTACTTC
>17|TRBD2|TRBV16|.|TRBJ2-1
CASSQWASGRGSNEQFF
TGTGCCAGCAGCCAATGGGCTAGCGGGAGAGGATCGAATGAGCAGTTCTTC
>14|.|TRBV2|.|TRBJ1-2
CASSGQTRYYGYTF
TGTGCCAGCAGCGGACAGACCCGCTACTATGGCTACACCTTC
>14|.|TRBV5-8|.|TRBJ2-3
CASSPETSTDTQYF
TGTGCCAGCAGCCCTGAAACTAGCACAGATACGCAGTATTTT
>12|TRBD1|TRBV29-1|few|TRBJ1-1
CSVWTGNTEAFF
TGCAGCGTGTGGACAGGGAACACTGAAGCTTTCTTT
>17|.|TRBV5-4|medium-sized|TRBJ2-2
CASSLARGAANTGELFF
TGTGCCAGCAGCTTGGCCCGGGGAGCCGCGAACACCGGGGAGCTGTTTTTT
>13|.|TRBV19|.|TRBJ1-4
CASSIVQNEKLFF
TGTGCCAGTAGTATAGTACAGAATGAAAAACTGTTTTTT
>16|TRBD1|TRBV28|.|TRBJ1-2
CASSKPRTGGNYGYTF
TGTGCCAGCAGTAAGCCCCGGACAGGGGGCAACTATGGCTACACCTTC
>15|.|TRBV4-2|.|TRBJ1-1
CASSQDQGRNTEAFF
TGTGCCAGCAGCCAAGATCAGGGGAGGAACACTGAAGCTTTCTTT
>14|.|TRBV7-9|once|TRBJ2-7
CASSLSQGLSEQYF
TGTGCCAGCAGCTTATCGCAGGGTCTAAGCGAGCAGTACTTC
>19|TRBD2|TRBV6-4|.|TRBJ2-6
CASSHPRGGVSSGANVLTF
TGTGCCAGCAGTCACCCCCGGGGAGGGGTGAGCTCTGGGGCCAACGTCCTGACTTTC
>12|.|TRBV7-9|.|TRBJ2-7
CASSPSSYEQYF
TGTGCCAGCAGCCCCAGTTCCTACGAGCAGTACTTC
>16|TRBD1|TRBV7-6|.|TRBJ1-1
CASSLVPDRVNTEAFF
TGTGCCAGCAGCTTAGTCCCGGACAGGGTGAACACTGAAGCTTTCTTT
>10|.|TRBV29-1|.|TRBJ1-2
CSVGGDGYTF
TGCAGCGTTGGCGGAGATGGCTACACCTTC
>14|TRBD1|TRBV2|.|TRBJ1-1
CAIGRGTGGTEAFF
TGTGCCATAGGTCGAGGGACAGGGGGCACTGAAGCTTTCTTT
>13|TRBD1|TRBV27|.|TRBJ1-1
CASSRQGLIEAFF
TGTGCCAGCAGCCGACAGGGCCTTATTGAAGCTTTCTTT
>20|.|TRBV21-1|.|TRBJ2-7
CASSARPGQGLGTSRYEQYF
TGTGCCAGCAGCGCCCGCCCGGGACAGGGTTTGGGGACTAGCCGCTACGAGCAGTACTTC
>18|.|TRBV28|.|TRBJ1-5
CASSFWQGGPKRDQPQHF
TGTGCCAGCAGTTTTTGGCAGGGTGGTCCTAAAAGGGATCAGCCCCAGCATTTT
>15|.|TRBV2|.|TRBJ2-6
CASVRESSGANVLTF
TGTGCCAGCGTTAGGGAGAGCTCTGGGGCCAACGTCCTGACTTTC
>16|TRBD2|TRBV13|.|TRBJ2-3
CASSKTSGEGADTQYF
TGTGCCAGCAGCAAGACTAGCGGGGAGGGTGCAGATACGCAGTATTTT
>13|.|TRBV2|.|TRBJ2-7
CASSDIHSYEQYF
TGTGCCAGCAGTGACATTCACTCCTACGAGCAGTACTTC
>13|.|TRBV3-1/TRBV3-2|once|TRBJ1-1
CASSRLHAGIAFF
TGTGCCAGCAGCCGCCTTCATGCGGGCATCGCTTTCTTT
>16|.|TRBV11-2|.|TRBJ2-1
CASIDLQGGPYNEQFF
TGTGCCAGCATCGACCTACAGGGGGGGCCCTACAATGAGCAGTTCTTC
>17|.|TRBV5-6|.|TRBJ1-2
CASSPTRVGPAPDGYTF
TGTGCCAGCAGCCCCACCAGGGTAGGCCCAGCGCCGGATGGCTACACCTTC